A selection of T cell receptor beta chains follows, all from one sample in a study of regulatory T cells in long-lasting Graves disease. TCRdb processed the multiplex PCR reads anew with MiXCR; each CDR3 protein has one entry. Of 200,000 to 250,000 distinct CDR3 sequences listed, approximately 18% are singletons. The same specimen was also included in a second study, on T cells in Graves' hyperthyroidism and ophthalmopathy.

Sequenced material: peripheral blood mononuclear cells (PBMCs), taken at new diagnosis, from a patient treated with antithyroid drugs. The receptors here all came from a young woman with Graves disease. Both conserved end residues are part of each CDR3. A D gene is named only where the DNA matches it firmly. Clone size is shown for a subset of rows, as once, few, many or a class of expanded clone.

TRBD1	16	many	TRBV19	TRBJ2-1	CASSLRTGDFYNEQFF	TGTGCCAGTAGTCTCCGGACAGGGGATTTTTACAATGAGCAGTTCTTC
TRBD1	15	many	TRBV2	TRBJ1-2	CASSGTGGRDYGYTF	TGTGCCAGCAGTGGGACAGGGGGAAGGGACTATGGCTACACCTTC
.	14	.	TRBV12-3/TRBV12-4	TRBJ1-1	CASSLRTVPTEAFF	TGTGCCAGCAGTCTACGGACAGTCCCCACTGAAGCTTTCTTT
.	14	many	TRBV10-1	TRBJ2-1	CASSEDSSYNEQFF	TGCGCCAGCAGTGAGGATAGCTCCTACAATGAGCAGTTCTTC
.	13	many	TRBV5-1	TRBJ1-2	CASSLGQGSDYTF	TGCGCCAGCAGCTTGGGGCAGGGATCGGACTACACCTTC
.	14	many	TRBV5-5	TRBJ1-2	CASSLEVAHYGYTF	TGTGCCAGCAGCTTGGAGGTAGCTCACTATGGCTACACCTTC
.	14	once	TRBV12-3/TRBV12-4	TRBJ1-1	CASSPTGIDTEAFF	TGTGCCAGCAGTCCTACAGGGATCGACACTGAAGCTTTCTTT
.	14	.	TRBV2	TRBJ2-7	CASSSSQGGGQQYF	TGTGCCAGCAGCTCATCCCAGGGAGGGGGACAGCAGTACTTC
TRBD2	17	.	TRBV11-2	TRBJ2-1	CASSLALGLAGDNEQFF	TGTGCCAGCAGCTTAGCATTGGGACTAGCGGGAGACAATGAGCAGTTCTTC
.	13	many	TRBV19	TRBJ1-1	CASSIVGLTEAFF	TGTGCCAGTAGTATCGTAGGACTCACTGAAGCTTTCTTT
.	12	many	TRBV7-9	TRBJ1-1	CASSLALRKAFF	TGTGCCAGCAGCTTAGCTCTCCGGAAGGCTTTCTTT
TRBD1	14	many	TRBV18	TRBJ2-3	CASSPFQGADTQYF	TGTGCCAGCTCACCATTCCAGGGGGCAGATACGCAGTATTTT
.	13	.	TRBV9	TRBJ1-5	CASSVGLGQPQHF	TGTGCCAGCAGCGTAGGGTTGGGGCAGCCCCAGCATTTT
TRBD2	15	once	TRBV7-2	TRBJ2-2	CAAGSGGAITGELFF	TGTGCCGCCGGAAGCGGGGGGGCCATCACCGGGGAGCTGTTTTTT
.	16	many	TRBV28	TRBJ1-5	CASSSSGRKGSQPQHF	TGTGCCAGCAGTTCCTCGGGCCGGAAAGGGAGTCAGCCCCAGCATTTT
.	15	.	TRBV5-8	TRBJ2-3	CASSLGSRSTDTQYF	TGTGCCAGCAGCTTGGGGTCTAGAAGCACAGATACGCAGTATTTT
.	17	many	TRBV3-1	TRBJ2-1	CASSHSPPGPWGIEQFF	TGTGCCAGCAGCCACAGCCCACCGGGACCCTGGGGTATTGAGCAGTTCTTC
.	14	.	TRBV10-3	TRBJ2-3	CAISGGGLGDTQYF	TGTGCCATCAGTGGGGGAGGACTGGGGGATACGCAGTATTTT